Described below is a single T cell receptor beta chain sequence and its context. Its antigen is not yet known. Base qualities were left out, and no much larger clone turns up one base away. The cohort consisted of hundreds of healthy bone marrow donors. At the time of sampling, every cohort member was nominally healthy, though immune exposures that went unrecorded were likely present. The donor was CMV seropositive and was included in the group of almost 300 seropositive cohort members. Each donor provided a peripheral blood sample, and peripheral blood mononuclear cells were used for TCR beta sequencing. Genomic DNA extraction from the blood cell samples was performed with the Qiagen DNeasy Blood Extraction Kit. Trimming removed 2 bases from V and 2 bases from J; the gene matches leave 2 bases unexplained. Including the terminal cysteine and phenylalanine, the CDR3 comprises 16 residues. The retained sequence is limited to the CDR3, 48 bases, with the frame set at the first base. CDR1 and CDR2 were assigned from the germline V gene as SGHRS and YFSETQ.

This record comes from a study of cytomegalovirus exposure and HLA in healthy donors listed by TCRdb under 2017. Context from the whole study: In an earlier analysis of around 540 of the donors, about 260 Gb of sequence data and 100 million or so unique TCR beta sequences from about 190 million T cells were reported. Across 398 genotyped donors of the cohort, an average of roughly 250,000 unique TCR beta nucleotide sequences per donor were sequenced, and roughly 18% of those sequences were non-productive. The study used immunosequencing to profile the T cell repertoires of some 600 subjects and linked those repertoires to cytomegalovirus serostatus. An early release that covered some 630 HLA-typed donors contained about 290 gigabases of sequencing data and around 85 million unique TCR sequences. Every repertoire in the discovery cohort had been generated on one and the same sequencing platform. Several DR-DQ haplotypes were handled as single units for association and clustering because linkage in the cohort was strong. A later analysis re-examined previously published TCR beta repertoires from about 670 donors and added high-resolution HLA genotyping to investigate patterns of TCR occurrence. Donor age, sex, ethnicity and CMV serostatus were compiled together with the repertoire data. Of the 300 to 500 genotyped donors, 81% were placed in the genetic ancestry cluster associated with self-reported Caucasian donors. In an earlier analysis of several hundred of the donors, high-throughput TCR beta sequencing was used to judge whether each TCR beta V gene segment behaved as functional or pseudogenic. A later genetic analysis used genome-wide SNP genotypes for 398 of the 666 donors, treating that subset as a discovery cohort. The number of typed donors differed by locus: about 620-630 for A, B, C, DRB1 and DQB1; about 520 for DQA1; some 590 for DPA1; and around 470 for DPB1. HLA typing covered class I and class II loci at four-digit resolution. To predict cytomegalovirus infection status, the study brought together high-throughput TCR immunosequencing, statistical association of individual TCRs with disease status, and machine learning. Rather than drawing on any new phenotypic data, the later analysis identified candidate immune exposures from TCR beta sequences and the way those sequences occurred across donors. Along with the approximately 700-subject first cohort, a separate validation cohort of over a hundred different subjects was used. The aim of the study was to test whether cataloging public T cell receptors could identify signatures of past pathogen exposure. Summary of the overall study and its limitations: According to a later analysis, TCR association rates differed among HLA loci, with DRB1 alleles showing the most associated TCRs and HLA-C alleles showing the fewest. A few of the identified cytomegalovirus-associated TCR beta chains were confirmed in vitro to be specific for cytomegalovirus antigens. A further reported finding was that TCR beta sequences accurately predicted the HLA-A and HLA-B alleles for most subjects in the first cohort. In an earlier analysis of 500 to 650 of the donors, most TCR beta V segments appeared in productive rearrangements about 90% or about 30% of the time, broadly matching IMGT annotations. A later genetic analysis associated a missense DCLRE1C variant with V-gene and J-gene trimming of TCR beta chains, and an independent cohort replicated the association. In a later analysis, HLA-associated TCR beta chains were found to be more clonally expanded and to have lower generation probabilities than equally common non-associated chains. According to the authors, the approach could potentially be generalized to other disease states and immunological phenotypes. In a later analysis, most CMV-associated TCR beta chains were found to appear HLA-restricted, with HLA associations seemingly driven largely by CMV exposure. Roughly uniform sequencing depth across donors was assumed in presence/absence analyses, although this assumption may not hold. A later analysis reported that several top co-occurrence clusters appeared linked to parvovirus B19, influenza, CMV and Epstein-Barr virus. For the cohort, immune exposure information was limited to CMV serostatus. In the study, approximately 160 TCR beta chains were listed as associated with cytomegalovirus. Seventeen rarely observed V segments, including chromosome 9 orphons, were excluded from the earlier analysis of almost 600 of the donors because counts were too low. The 87-base-pair reads could not distinguish some IMGT-functional V segments, including TRBV6-2 and TRBV6-3, so those segments were excluded. This cohort had only TCR beta chains sequenced, and the lack of alpha or paired-chain data limited which features could be detected. According to a later genetic analysis, donors in an Asian-associated ancestry cluster had fewer N-insertions in productive TCRs than the roughly 660-donor mean. Most TCR sequences were seen in very few donors, while some public TCRs were found in many individuals. The classifier was reported to diagnose cytomegalovirus status with high specificity and sensitivity in both the original and validation cohorts. When HLA alleles, especially DR and DQ, strongly co-occurred, TCR associations were difficult to assign to individual alleles. A cluster of highly shared sequence variants was judged likely to represent a technical artifact of the sequencing pipeline. Because HLA typing was missing for some donors at each locus, association tests included only the typed subset. Linkage disequilibrium might explain the correlated functional status among segregating V segments, but an unknown experimental factor could not be excluded. In a later analysis, some 17,000 TCR beta sequences were associated with specific HLA alleles at a false discovery rate of 0.05.

Receptor amplification or capture employed the immunoSEQ multiplex PCR assay. A mixture of 60 forward primers for TCR Vbeta segments and 13 reverse primers for TCR Jbeta segments was used in the multiplex PCR. A multiplex PCR assay on genomic DNA amplified the CDR3 region of rearranged TCR beta genes. On the Illumina HiSeq System, the amplified TCR beta libraries were sequenced as 87-base-pair reads. In the paper's pipeline: Across the 640 or so repertoires, a later analysis counted 80 million or so unique TCR beta chains, 8.5 million to 12 million of which were shared by at least two donors. Raw reads were error-corrected and collapsed into unique sequences with a nearest-neighbor algorithm that merged closely related sequences to remove PCR and sequencing errors. CDR3 sequences were aligned to IMGT reference sequences to assign V, D and J gene segments. Each retained sequence needed at least a six-nucleotide match to both a V gene segment and a J gene segment. A rearrangement was called productive if the CDR3 had no stop codons and remained in frame with V and J, and every other rearrangement was called non-productive. CDR3 was defined by IMGT convention, running from the second conserved V-encoded cysteine to the conserved J-encoded phenylalanine. In an earlier analysis of more than 550 of the donors, sequences lacking an unambiguous match to a single V gene segment were excluded. An earlier analysis of 500 to 700 of the donors classified V segments as functional when productive rearrangements were above 56.7% and as segregating when the standard deviation between donors was above 5%. A statistical classification framework was developed to diagnose cytomegalovirus status using the catalog of TCR beta chain sequences. A later analysis assigned V and J genes by comparing TCR nucleotide sequences with IMGT/GENE-DB human TR gene sequences. A later analysis assigned CDR3 sequences and most-parsimonious VDJ recombination scenarios with the TCRdist pipeline. In a later analysis, each TCR beta chain was defined by its CDR3 amino acid sequence together with its V-gene family, and reads lacking a unique V-gene family were excluded. As a way to deal with suspected cross-contamination and a sequencing artifact, a later analysis dropped hundreds of nucleotide sequences that were highly shared and had low generation probability. A later analysis calculated a clonal expansion index for each public chain from normalized within-repertoire ranks of inferred template counts. A later analysis computed generation probabilities with a VDJ recombination model fitted to out-of-frame rearrangements, and checked the results against IGoR. In a later analysis, hypergeometric tests were used to score TCR-TCR, TCR-HLA and TCR-CMV co-occurrence, with a repertoire-size bias correction applied to TCR pairs. To estimate false discovery rates, a later analysis permuted the HLA or CMV assignments 20 times. In a later analysis, co-occurring TCRs were grouped with DBSCAN, and TCRdist sequence similarity was added when clustering was performed within HLA-allele-positive subsets. For co-occurrence clustering, repertoires with fewer than 30,000 or more than 120,000 public chains were excluded, along with a handful of repertoires with anomalous nucleotide sharing. TCRdb limited this immuneACCESS table to in-frame rearrangements with V and J called. A share of clones is missing; checked studies link under half to unresolved V genes, and the rest is unexplained. V, J and clone size reflect that table, while D and trimming were determined from the DNA. The sample records around 150,000 clones, approximately 71% of which are singletons. The ten biggest clones cover about 10% of the sample.

The receptor was derived from a man aged 25-40 years in good health and CMV-seropositive. Material for sequencing was PBMCs. This receptor chain uses TRBV5-1 and TRBJ2-3, and 13 bases in between align with TRBD2. The CDR3 reads CASSLGLAGVTDTQYF. The nucleotide sequence is given as TGCGCCAGCAGCTTAGGACTAGCGGGAGTCACAGATACGCAGTATTTT.